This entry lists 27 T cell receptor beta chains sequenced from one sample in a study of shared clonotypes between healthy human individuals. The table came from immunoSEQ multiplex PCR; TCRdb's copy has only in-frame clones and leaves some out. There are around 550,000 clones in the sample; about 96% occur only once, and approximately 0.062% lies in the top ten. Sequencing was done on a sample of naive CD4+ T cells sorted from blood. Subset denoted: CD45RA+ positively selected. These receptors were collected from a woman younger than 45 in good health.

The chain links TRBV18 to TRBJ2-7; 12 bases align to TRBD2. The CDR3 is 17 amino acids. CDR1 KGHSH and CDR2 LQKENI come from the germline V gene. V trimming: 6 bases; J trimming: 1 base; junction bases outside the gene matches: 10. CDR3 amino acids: CASSILAGGLLSYEQYF. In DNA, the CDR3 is TGTGCCAGCTCGATTCTAGCGGGAGGGCTATTGTCCTACGAGCAGTACTTC.

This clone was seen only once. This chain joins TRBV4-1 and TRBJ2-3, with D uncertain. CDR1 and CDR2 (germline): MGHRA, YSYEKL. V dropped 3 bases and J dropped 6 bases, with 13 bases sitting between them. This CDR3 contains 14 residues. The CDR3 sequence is CASSHLAPRDTQYF. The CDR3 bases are TGCGCCAGCAGCCACCTGGCCCCCCGGGATACGCAGTATTTT.

The CDR3 DNA reads TGTGCCAGCTCACCACGCGGTTCGGGACAGGGTTCTGGTTCACCCCTCCACTTT. Its protein is CASSPRGSGQGSGSPLHF. The J gene is TRBJ1-6, the V gene TRBV18; 9 positions match TRBD1. V dropped 1 base and J dropped 9; count of bases not matched to a gene: 13. Germline CDR1 KGHSH, CDR2 LQKENI. This CDR3 is built from 18 residues.

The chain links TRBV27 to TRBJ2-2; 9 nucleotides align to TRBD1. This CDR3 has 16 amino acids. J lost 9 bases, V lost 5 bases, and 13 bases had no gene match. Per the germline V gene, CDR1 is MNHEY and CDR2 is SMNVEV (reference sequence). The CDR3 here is CASSPRDRAQVRELFF. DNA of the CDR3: TGTGCCAGCAGTCCCCGGGACAGGGCACAGGTCCGGGAGCTGTTTTTT.

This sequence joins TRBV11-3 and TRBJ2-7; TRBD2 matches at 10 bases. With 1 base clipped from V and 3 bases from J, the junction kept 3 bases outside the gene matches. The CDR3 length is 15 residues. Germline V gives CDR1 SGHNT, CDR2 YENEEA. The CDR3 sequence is CASSLVGTSVYEQYF. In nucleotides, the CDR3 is TGTGCCAGCAGCTTAGTAGGGACTAGCGTCTACGAGCAGTACTTC.

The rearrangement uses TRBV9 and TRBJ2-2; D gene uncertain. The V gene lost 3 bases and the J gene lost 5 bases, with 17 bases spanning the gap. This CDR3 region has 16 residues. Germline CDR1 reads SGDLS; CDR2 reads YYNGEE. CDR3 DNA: TGTGCCAGCAGCGCCTCCTCGGGCAGGCTAACCGGGGAGCTGTTTTTT. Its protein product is CASSASSGRLTGELFF.

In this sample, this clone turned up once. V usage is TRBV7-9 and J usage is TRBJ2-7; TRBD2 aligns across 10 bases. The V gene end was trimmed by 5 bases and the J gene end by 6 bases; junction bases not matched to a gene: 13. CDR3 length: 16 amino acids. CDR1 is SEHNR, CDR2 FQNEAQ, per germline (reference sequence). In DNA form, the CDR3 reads TGTGCCAGCAGCACTCAAAGGTTAGCGGGAGGCGGCGAGCAGTACTTC. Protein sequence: CASSTQRLAGGGEQYF.

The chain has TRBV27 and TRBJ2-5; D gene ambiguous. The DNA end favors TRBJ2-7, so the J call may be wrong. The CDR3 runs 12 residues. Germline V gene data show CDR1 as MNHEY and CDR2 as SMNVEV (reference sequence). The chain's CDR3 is CASSSGAPEQYF. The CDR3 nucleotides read TGTGCCAGCAGTTCAGGAGCCCCCGAGCAGTACTTC.

Written as DNA, the CDR3 is TGTGCCAGCAGTTACCTGGAAGAACCTAGCAATCAGCCCCAGCATTTT. Translation: CASSYLEEPSNQPQHF. This rearrangement joins TRBV6-6 to TRBJ1-5; D gene uncertain. Trimming pared 2 bases from V and 0 bases from J, leaving 11 bases between. The CDR3 sequence is 16 residues long. CDR1 is MNHNY and CDR2 is SVGAGI in the germline V gene (reference sequence).

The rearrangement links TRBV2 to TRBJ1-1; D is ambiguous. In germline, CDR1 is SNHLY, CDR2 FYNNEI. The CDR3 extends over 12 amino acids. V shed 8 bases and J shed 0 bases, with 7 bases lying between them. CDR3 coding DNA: TGTGCCAGCCTATACGTGAACACTGAAGCTTTCTTT. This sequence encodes CASLYVNTEAFF.

The CDR3 DNA follows: TGTGCCAGCTCACCACGGTCCGGGGGAATGAACACTGAAGCTTTCTTT. Translated: CASSPRSGGMNTEAFF. This chain links TRBV18 with TRBJ1-1; TRBD1 might be the D (5 bases). V lost 1 base and J lost 0, with 12 bases in between. The CDR3 totals 16 residues. Per the germline V gene, CDR1 is KGHSH and CDR2 is LQKENI.

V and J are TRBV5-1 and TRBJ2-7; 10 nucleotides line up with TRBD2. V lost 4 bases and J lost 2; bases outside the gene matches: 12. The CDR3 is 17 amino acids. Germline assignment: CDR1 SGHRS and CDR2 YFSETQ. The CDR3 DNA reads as TGCGCCAGCAGCCACCAATCTAGCGGGAGCGTGACCTACGAGCAGTACTTC. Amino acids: CASSHQSSGSVTYEQYF.

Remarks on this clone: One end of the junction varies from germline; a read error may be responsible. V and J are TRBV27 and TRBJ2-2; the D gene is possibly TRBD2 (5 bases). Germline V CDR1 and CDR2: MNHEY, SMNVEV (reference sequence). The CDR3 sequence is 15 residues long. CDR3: CASSPLSGATVELFF. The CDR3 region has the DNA TGTGCCAGCAGTCCCTTGAGCGGTGCAACCGTGGAGCTGTTTTTT.

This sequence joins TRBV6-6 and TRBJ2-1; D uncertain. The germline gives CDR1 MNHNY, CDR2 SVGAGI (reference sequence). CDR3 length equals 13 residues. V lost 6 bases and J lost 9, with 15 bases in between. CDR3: CASSRQLVGEQFF. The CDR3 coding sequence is TGTGCCAGCAGCCGGCAATTAGTGGGTGAGCAGTTCTTC.

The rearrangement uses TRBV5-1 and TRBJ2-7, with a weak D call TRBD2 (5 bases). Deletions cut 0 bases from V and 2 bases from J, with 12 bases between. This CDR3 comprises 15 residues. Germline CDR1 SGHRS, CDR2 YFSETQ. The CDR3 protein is CASSLVPGSPYEQYF. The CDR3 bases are TGCGCCAGCAGCTTGGTCCCGGGAAGCCCCTACGAGCAGTACTTC.

The CDR3 reads CASSQGYFTTRPGELFF. CDR3 DNA sequence: TGTGCCAGCAGCCAAGGTTACTTCACAACGAGGCCGGGGGAGCTGTTTTTT. J is TRBJ2-2 and V is TRBV14, with unresolved D. Looked up from germline, CDR1 is SGHDN and CDR2 is FVKESK. The CDR3 has 17 amino acids. With 1 base removed from V and 8 bases from J, the gap between germline ends came to 20 bases.

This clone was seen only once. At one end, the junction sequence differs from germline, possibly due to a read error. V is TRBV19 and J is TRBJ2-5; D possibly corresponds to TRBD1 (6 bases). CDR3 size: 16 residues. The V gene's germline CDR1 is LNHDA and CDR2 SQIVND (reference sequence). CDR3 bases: TGTGCCAGTAGTGCGACAGGAAGGGGGTACCAGGAGACCCAGTACTTC. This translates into CASSATGRGYQETQYF.

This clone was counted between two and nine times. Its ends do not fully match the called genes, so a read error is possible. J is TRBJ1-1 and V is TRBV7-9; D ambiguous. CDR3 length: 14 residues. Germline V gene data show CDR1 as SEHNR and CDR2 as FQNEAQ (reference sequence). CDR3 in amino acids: CASTLATVNTEAFF. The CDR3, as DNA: TGTGCCAGCACCTTAGCGACGGTGAACACTGAAGCTTTCTTT.

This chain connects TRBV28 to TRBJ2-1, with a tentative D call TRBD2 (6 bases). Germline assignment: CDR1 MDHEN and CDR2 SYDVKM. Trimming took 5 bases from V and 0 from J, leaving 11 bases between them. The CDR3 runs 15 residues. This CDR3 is CASSGRGSSYNEQFF. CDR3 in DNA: TGTGCCAGCAGTGGCCGGGGGAGCTCCTACAATGAGCAGTTCTTC.

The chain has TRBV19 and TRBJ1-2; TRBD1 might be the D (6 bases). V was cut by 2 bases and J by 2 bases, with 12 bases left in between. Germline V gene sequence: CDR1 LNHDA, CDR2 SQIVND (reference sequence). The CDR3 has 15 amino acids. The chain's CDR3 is CASSISTGPNYGYTF. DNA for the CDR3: TGTGCCAGTAGTATATCGACAGGACCAAACTATGGCTACACCTTC.

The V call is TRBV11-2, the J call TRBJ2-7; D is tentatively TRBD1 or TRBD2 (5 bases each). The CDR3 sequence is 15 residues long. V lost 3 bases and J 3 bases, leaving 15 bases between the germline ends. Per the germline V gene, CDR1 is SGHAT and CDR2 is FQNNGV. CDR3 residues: CASSLGDTLLYEQYF. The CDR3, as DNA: TGTGCCAGCAGCTTGGGGGATACCTTACTCTACGAGCAGTACTTC.

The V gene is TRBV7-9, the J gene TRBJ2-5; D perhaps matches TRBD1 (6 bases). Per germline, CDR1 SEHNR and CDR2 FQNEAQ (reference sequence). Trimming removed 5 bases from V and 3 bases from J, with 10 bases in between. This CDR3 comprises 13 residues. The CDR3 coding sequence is TGTGCCAGCAGCCGTACAGGGAAAGAGACCCAGTACTTC. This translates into CASSRTGKETQYF.

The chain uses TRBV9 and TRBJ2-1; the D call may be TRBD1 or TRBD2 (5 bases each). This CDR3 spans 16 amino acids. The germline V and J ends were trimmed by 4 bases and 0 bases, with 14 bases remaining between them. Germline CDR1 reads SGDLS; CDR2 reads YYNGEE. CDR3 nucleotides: TGTGCCAGCAGCCTTCACACGAGGGGCTCCTACAATGAGCAGTTCTTC. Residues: CASSLHTRGSYNEQFF.

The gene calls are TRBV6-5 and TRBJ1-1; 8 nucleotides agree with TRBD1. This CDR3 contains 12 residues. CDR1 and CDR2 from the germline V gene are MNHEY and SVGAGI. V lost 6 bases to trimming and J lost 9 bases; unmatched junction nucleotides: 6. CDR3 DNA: TGTGCCAGCAGATCCGACAGGGGCAAAGCTTTCTTT. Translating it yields CASRSDRGKAFF.

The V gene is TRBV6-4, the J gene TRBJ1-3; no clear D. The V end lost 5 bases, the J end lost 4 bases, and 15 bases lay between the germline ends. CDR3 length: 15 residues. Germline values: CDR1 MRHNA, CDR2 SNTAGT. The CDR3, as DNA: TGTGCCAGCAGTTCAAGGCAGGAAGACGGAAACACCATATATTTT. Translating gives CASSSRQEDGNTIYF.

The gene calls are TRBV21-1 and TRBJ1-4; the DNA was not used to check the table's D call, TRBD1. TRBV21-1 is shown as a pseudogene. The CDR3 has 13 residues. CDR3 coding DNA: TGTGCCAGCACCATGGACACCTATGAAAAACTGTTTTTT. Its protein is CASTMDTYEKLFF.

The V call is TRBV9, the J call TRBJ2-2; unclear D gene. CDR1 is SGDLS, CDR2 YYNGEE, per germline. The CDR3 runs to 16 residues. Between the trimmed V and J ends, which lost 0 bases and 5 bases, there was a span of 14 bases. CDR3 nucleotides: TGTGCCAGCAGCGTAGGGCGGACGCCGAGGACCGGGGAGCTGTTTTTT. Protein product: CASSVGRTPRTGELFF.